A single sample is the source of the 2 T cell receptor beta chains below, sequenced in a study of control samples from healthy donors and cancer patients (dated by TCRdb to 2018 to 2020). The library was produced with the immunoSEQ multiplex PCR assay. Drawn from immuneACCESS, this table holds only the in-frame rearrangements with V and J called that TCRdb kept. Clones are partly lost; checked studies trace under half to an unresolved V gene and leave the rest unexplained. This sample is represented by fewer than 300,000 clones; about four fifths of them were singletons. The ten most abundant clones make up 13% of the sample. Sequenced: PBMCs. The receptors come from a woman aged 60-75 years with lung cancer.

CDR3 nucleotide sequence: TGTGCCAGCAGTTATTTACAGGGAGGGTACACTGAAGCTTTCTTT. As protein: CASSYLQGGYTEAFF. The rearrangement uses TRBV7-9 and TRBJ1-1; tentatively, D is TRBD1 (6 bases). CDR1 and CDR2 (germline): SEHNR, FQNEAQ (reference sequence). Between the trimmed V and J ends, which lost 6 bases and 3 bases, there was a span of 17 bases. CDR3 size: 15 residues.

The DNA for the CDR3 is TGCGCCAGCAGCTTGTCGGGCAGGGTGGCTGGAAACACCATATATTTT. This encodes CASSLSGRVAGNTIYF. The rearrangement joins TRBV5-1 to TRBJ1-3, with D perhaps matching TRBD1 (5 bases). This CDR3 contains 16 residues. Deletions cut 1 base from V and 2 bases from J, with 13 bases between. Germline loops: CDR1 SGHRS, CDR2 YFSETQ.